This T cell receptor (beta chain) appears in the sequencing data of a study of blood T cell repertoires in COVID-19. Germline V lookup: CDR1 SQVTM, CDR2 ANQGSEA. The CDR3 loop spans 13 amino acids. V gave up 2 bases and J gave up 2 bases, with 10 bases separating them. The data were produced by immunoSEQ multiplex PCR, yet TCRdb's version contains in-frame clones alone and is incomplete. The sample records some 130,000 clones, more than 75% being singletons. The sample was peripheral blood. The chain is built from TRBV29-1 and TRBJ2-7; a weak D match, TRBD1 (6 bases). The TCR sequence derives from a man aged 55 to 69 who had recovered from COVID-19. In DNA, the CDR3 is TGCAGCGTTGAAATGGGGGCGACCTACGAGCAGTACTTC. This sequence encodes CSVEMGATYEQYF.